This T cell receptor beta chain stems from a study of monozygotic twins with inflammatory bowel disease. Study-wide findings and caveats: Compared with healthy co-twins, IBD patients showed reduced TCRbeta repertoire diversity by inverse Simpson.

The CDR3 sequence is 18 residues long. Per germline, CDR1 SGHTA and CDR2 FQGNSA. As to this clonotype: Its antigen is not identified.

Template switching appended UMIs that held a 6-nucleotide sample barcode. TCRdb reanalyzed the 5' RACE reads, giving one entry per CDR3 protein sequence and no DNA. The sample includes over 110,000 distinct CDR3 sequences. The source material was blood. This TCR came from a human donor with ulcerative colitis or Crohn's disease, or a healthy co-twin of an affected twin (not recorded which). This sequence joins TRBV7-2 and TRBJ2-4; the TCRdb call, TRBD2, lacks DNA for checking. The CDR3 is CASSLALPSRGAKNIQYF.